This T cell receptor (beta chain) is drawn from a study of T-cell memory formation after mild COVID-19. With respect to this clonotype: Antigen specificity is unknown.

TCRdb recomputed calls from the 5' RACE reads with MiXCR, one row per CDR3 protein. The sample holds about 540,000 distinct CDR3 sequences, just over 20% seen once. Findings and caveats of the study: Clones that got smaller from day 15 to 85 had even CD4/CD8, while clones growing later tipped toward CD4+.

This TCR came from an adult woman who had mild COVID-19 (a few samples of this study predate the infection). Cell type and time point are not known. Sequences were obtained from PBMCs or a T cell subset sorted from them (not recorded which).

DNA of the CDR3: TGTGCCAGCAGCCCGGGACAGCTTAGCAATCAGCCCCAGCATTTT. Translating gives CASSPGQLSNQPQHF. V gene TRBV28 combines with J gene TRBJ1-5; 7 positions agree with TRBD1. The germline V gene encodes CDR1 MDHEN and CDR2 SYDVKM. CDR3 length: 15 residues. Trimming removed 6 bases from V and 0 bases from J; junction bases left unmatched: 5.